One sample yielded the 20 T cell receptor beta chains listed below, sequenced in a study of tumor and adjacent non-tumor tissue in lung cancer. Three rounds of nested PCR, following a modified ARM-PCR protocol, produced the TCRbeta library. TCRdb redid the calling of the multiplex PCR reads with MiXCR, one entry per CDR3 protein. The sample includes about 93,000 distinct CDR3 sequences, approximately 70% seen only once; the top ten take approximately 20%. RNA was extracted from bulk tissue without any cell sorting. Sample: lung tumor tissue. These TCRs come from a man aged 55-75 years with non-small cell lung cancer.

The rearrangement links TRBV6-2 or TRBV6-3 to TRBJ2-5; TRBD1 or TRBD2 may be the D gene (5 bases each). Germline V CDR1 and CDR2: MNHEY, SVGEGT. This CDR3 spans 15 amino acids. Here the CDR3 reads CVSSTHGRDGETQYF. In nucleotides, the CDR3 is TGTGTCAGTAGTACGCACGGCAGGGACGGAGAGACCCAGTACTTC.

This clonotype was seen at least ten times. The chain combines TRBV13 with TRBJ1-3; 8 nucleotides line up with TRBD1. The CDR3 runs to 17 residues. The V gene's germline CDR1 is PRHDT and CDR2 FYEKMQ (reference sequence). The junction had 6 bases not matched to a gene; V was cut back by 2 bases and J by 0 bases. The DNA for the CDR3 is TGTGCCAGCAGCTTATATTCCAGGGGGCTCTCTGGAAACACCATATATTTT. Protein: CASSLYSRGLSGNTIYF.

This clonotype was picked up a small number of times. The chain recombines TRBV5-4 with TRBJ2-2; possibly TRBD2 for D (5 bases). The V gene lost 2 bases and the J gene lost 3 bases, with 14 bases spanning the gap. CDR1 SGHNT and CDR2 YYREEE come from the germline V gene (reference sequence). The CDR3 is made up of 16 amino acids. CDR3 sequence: CASSFPGYPDTGELFF. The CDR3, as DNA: TGTGCCAGCAGCTTCCCGGGATATCCAGACACCGGGGAGCTGTTTTTT.

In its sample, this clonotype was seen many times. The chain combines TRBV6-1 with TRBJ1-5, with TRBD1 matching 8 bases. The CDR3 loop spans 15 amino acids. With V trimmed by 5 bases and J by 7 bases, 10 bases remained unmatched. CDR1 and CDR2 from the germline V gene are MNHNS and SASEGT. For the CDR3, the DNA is TGTGCCAGCAGTCCTCGGACAGGGTACGGGCAGCCCCAGCATTTT. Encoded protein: CASSPRTGYGQPQHF.

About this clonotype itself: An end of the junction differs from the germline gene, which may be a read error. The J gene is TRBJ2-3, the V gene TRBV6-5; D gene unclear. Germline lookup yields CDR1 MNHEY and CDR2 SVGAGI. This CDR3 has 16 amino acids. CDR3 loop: CASSYHVSFSTDMQYF. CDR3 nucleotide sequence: TGTGCCAGCAGTTACCACGTTAGCTTTAGCACAGATATGCAGTATTTT.

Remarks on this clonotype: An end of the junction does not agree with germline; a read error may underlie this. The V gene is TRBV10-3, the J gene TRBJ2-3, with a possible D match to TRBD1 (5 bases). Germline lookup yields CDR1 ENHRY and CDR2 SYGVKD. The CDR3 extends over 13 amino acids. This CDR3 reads CATSVGDTDTQYF. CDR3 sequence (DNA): TGTGCCACCAGTGTAGGGGACACAGATACGCAGTATTTT.

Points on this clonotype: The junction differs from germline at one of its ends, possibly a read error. The chain's CDR3 is CAISLGLAGATNTGELFF. For the CDR3, the DNA is TGTGCCATCAGCTTGGGACTAGCGGGAGCGACGAACACCGGGGAGCTATTTTTT. The V and J genes are TRBV11-2 and TRBJ2-2, with TRBD2 matching 14 bases. The CDR3 has 18 amino acids. The germline V gene has CDR1 SGHAT and CDR2 FQNNGV.

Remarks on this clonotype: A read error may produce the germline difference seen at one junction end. The DNA of the CDR3 is TGCAGCGTGAGCGGGACCAGAGTTACCGGGGAACTGTTTTTT. Amino acid sequence: CSVSGTRVTGELFF. The rearrangement uses TRBV29-1 and TRBJ2-2, with 7 bases that match TRBD2. This CDR3 has 14 amino acids. The V gene's germline CDR1 is SQVTM and CDR2 ANQGSEA.

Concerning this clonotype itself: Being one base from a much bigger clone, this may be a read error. The CDR3 sequence is CDSSSPGTGVSPLHF. CDR3 sequence (DNA): TGCGACAGCAGCTCCCCCGGGACAGGGGTGTCACCCCTCCACTTT. The J gene is TRBJ1-6, the V gene TRBV5-1, with TRBD1 identical over 10 bases. The CDR3 length is 15 residues. The germline V gene has CDR1 SGHRS and CDR2 YFSETQ.

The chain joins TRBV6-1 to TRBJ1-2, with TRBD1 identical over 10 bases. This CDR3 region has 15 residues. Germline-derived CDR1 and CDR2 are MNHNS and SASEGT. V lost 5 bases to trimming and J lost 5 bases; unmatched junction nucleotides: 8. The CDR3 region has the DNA TGTGCCAGCAGTTTGGACAGGGGGTGCGCTTATGGCTACACCTTC. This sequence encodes CASSLDRGCAYGYTF.

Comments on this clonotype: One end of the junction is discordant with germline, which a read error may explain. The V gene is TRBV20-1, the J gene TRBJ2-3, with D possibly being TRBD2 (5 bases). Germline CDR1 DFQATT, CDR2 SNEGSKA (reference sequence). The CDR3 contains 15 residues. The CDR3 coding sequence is TGCAGTACTAGAGATTTAATATCTAGCACAGATACGCAGTATTTT. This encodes CSTRDLISSTDTQYF.

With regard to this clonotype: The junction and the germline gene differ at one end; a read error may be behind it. For the CDR3, the DNA is TGTGCCACAAGCCGGGACAGGGGGCTTCAAGAGACCCAGAATTTC. Its translation: CATSRDRGLQETQNF. V gene TRBV10-3 combines with J gene TRBJ2-5; 12 positions agree with TRBD1. The germline CDR1 and CDR2 sequences are ENHRY and SYGVKD. The CDR3 sequence is 15 residues long.

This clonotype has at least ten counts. The CDR3 nucleotides are TGTGCCAGCAGCCAAGGATCGAGCGGAGAGCAGTACTTC. Its protein product is CASSQGSSGEQYF. The chain combines TRBV4-2 with TRBJ2-7; TRBD2 is a possible D gene (5 bases). V lost 1 base and J lost 7, with 11 bases in between. Per the germline V gene, CDR1 is LGHNA and CDR2 is YNFKEQ. The CDR3 is 13 residues long.

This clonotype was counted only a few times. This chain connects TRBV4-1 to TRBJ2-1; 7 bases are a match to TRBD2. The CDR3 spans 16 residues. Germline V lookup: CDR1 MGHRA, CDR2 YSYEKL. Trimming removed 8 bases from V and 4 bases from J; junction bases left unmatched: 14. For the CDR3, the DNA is TGCGCCAGCGGCCTTACTTCGGGACTATGGTACAATGAGCAGTTCTTC. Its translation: CASGLTSGLWYNEQFF.

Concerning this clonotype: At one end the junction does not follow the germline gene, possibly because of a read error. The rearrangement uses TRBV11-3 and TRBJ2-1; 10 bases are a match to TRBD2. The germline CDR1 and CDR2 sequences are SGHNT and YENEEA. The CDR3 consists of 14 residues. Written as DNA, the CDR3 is TGTGCCAGCCAGAGGCTAGCGGGAGCCAATGAGCGGTCCTTC. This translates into CASQRLAGANERSF.

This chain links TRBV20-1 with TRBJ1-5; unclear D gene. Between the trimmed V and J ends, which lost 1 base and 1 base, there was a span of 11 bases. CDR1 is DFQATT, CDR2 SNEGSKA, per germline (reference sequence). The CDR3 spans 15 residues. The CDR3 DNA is TGCAGTGCTAGAGGGTCGAAGGGAAGCAATCAGCCCCAGCATTTT. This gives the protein CSARGSKGSNQPQHF.

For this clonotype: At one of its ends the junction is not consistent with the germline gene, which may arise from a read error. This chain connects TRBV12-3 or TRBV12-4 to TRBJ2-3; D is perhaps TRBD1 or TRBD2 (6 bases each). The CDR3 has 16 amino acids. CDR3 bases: TGTGCCAGCCACGGTTCACGGGGGCCCCCCACAGATACGAAACATTTT. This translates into CASHGSRGPPTDTKHF.

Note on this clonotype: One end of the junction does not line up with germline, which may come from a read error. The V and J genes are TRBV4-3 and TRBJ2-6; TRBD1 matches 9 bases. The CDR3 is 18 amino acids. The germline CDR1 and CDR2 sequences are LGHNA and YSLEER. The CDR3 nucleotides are TGCGACAGCACCCAAGAGGCGGACAGGGGCTCTGGGGCCAACGTCCTGACTTTC. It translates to CDSTQEADRGSGANVLTF.

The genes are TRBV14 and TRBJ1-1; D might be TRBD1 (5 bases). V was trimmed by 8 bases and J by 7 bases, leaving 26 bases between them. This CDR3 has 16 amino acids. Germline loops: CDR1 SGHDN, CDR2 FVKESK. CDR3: CASELTADEGSIEAFF. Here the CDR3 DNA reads TGTGCCAGCGAATTAACAGCCGACGAGGGGAGCATTGAAGCTTTCTTT.

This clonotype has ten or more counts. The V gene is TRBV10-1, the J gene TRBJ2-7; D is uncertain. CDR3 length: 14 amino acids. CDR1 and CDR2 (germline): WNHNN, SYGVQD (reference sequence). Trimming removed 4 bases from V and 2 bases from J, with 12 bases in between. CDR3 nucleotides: TGCGCCAGCAGTGGAACGATTTTACCCTACGAGCAGTACTTC. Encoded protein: CASSGTILPYEQYF.